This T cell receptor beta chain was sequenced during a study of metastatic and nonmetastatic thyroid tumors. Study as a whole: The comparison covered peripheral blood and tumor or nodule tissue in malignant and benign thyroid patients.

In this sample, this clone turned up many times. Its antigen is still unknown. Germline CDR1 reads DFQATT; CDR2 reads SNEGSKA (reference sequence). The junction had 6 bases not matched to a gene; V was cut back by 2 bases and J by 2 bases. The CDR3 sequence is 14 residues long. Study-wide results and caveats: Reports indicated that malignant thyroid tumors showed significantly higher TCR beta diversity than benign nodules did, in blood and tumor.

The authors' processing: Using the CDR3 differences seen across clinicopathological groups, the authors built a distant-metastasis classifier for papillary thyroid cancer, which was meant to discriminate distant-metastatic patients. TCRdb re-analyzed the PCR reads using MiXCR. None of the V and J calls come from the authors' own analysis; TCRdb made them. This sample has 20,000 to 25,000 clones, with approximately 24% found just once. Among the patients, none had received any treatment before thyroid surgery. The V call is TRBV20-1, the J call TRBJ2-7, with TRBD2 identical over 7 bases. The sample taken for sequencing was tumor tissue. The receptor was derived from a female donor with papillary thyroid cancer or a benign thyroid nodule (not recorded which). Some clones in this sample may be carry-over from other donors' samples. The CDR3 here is CSARLRGRPYEQYF. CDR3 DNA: TGCAGTGCTAGACTGCGCGGGAGACCCTACGAGCAGTACTTC.